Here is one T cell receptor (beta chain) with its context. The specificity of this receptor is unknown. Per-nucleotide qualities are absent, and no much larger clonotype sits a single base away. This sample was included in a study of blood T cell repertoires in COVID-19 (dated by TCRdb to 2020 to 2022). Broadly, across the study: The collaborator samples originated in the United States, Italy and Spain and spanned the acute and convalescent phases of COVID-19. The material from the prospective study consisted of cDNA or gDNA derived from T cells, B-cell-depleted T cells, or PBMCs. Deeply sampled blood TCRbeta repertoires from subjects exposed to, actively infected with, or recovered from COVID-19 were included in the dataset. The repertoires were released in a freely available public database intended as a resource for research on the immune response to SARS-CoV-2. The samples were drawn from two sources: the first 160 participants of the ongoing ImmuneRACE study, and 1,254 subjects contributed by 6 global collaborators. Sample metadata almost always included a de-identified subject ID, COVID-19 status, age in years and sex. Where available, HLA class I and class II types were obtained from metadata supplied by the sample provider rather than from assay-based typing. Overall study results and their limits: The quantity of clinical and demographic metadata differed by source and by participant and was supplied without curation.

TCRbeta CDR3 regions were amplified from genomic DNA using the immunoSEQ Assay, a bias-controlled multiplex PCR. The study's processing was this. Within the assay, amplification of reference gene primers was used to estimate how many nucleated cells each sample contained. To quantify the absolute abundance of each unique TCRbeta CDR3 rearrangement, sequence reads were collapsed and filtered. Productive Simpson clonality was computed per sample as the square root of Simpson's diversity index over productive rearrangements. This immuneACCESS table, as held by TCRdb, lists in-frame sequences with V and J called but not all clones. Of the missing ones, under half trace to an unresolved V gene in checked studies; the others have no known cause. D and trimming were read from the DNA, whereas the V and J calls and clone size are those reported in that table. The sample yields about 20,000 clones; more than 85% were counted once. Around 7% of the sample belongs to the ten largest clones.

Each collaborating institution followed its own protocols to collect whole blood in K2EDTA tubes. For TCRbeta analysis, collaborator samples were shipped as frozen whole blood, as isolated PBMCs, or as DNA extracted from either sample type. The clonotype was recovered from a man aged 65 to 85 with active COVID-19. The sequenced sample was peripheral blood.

The CDR3 protein is CASCDRDLSYNEQFF. The nucleotides read TGTGCCAGCTGCGACCGGGATCTCTCCTACAATGAGCAGTTCTTC. This receptor chain uses TRBV2 and TRBJ2-1; TRBD2 is a weak D gene call, 5 bases matching. The germline V gene supplies CDR1 SNHLY and CDR2 FYNNEI. Including cysteine and phenylalanine, the CDR3 has 15 amino acids. Only the CDR3 DNA stays, 45 bases, in frame from base 1. The junction carries 14 bases between V and J, which are trimmed by 8 bases and 0 bases respectively.